These 5 T cell receptor beta chains originate from one sample sequenced in a study of T cell responses to AZD1222 COVID-19 vaccine. Method: immunoSEQ multiplex PCR; TCRdb's copy keeps in-frame clones and lacks some. In the table there are about 150,000 clones, approximately 89% of which are singletons. The sequences come from peripheral blood, collected on day 0 of AZD1222 vaccination. The receptors were gathered from an adult in good health.

The chain uses TRBV7-2 and TRBJ1-1, with D possibly TRBD1 on 6 matching bases. Germline assignment: CDR1 SGHTA and CDR2 FQGNSA. This CDR3 is 13 amino acids long. The V end lost 5 bases, the J end lost 11 bases, and 18 bases lay between the germline ends. The CDR3 sequence is CASSATGFGWAFF. CDR3 coding DNA: TGTGCCAGCAGCGCAACAGGGTTTGGGTGGGCTTTCTTT.

The gene calls are TRBV5-5 and TRBJ1-2; D gene unclear. The CDR3 sequence is 15 residues long. Germline CDR1 is SGHKS and CDR2 is YYEKEE (reference sequence). Trimming took 4 bases from V and 7 from J, leaving 20 bases between them. The CDR3 reads CASSVRPNEHTGYTF. In DNA, the CDR3 is TGTGCCAGCAGCGTTCGGCCCAACGAGCATACTGGCTACACCTTC.

This clone is a singleton in its sample. V and J are TRBV28 and TRBJ1-2, with D possibly matching TRBD1 (5 bases). The germline gives CDR1 MDHEN, CDR2 SYDVKM. V lost 6 bases to trimming and J lost 4 bases, with 18 bases between them. This CDR3 region has 15 residues. CDR3 region: CASSLNTLRGYGYTF. The CDR3 DNA reads TGTGCCAGCAGCCTTAACACCTTAAGGGGCTATGGCTACACCTTC.

The J gene is TRBJ1-2, the V gene TRBV9; the D gene is possibly TRBD1 (6 bases). This CDR3 region has 13 residues. Germline CDR1 reads SGDLS; CDR2 reads YYNGEE. V was cut by 7 bases and J by 6 bases, with 16 bases left in between. The CDR3 loop reads CASEGDRGNGYTF. In nucleotides, the CDR3 is TGTGCCAGCGAGGGGGATAGGGGAAATGGCTACACCTTC.

J is TRBJ2-6 and V is TRBV4-3; perhaps D is TRBD1 or TRBD2 (5 bases each). Germline V gene data show CDR1 as LGHNA and CDR2 as YSLEER. The CDR3 is 15 residues long. Trimming cost V 7 bases and J 4 bases, with 14 bases left between them. CDR3 sequence: CASTLGVVGANVLTF. CDR3 nucleotides: TGCGCCAGCACACTAGGGGTAGTCGGGGCCAACGTCCTGACTTTC.